This is a list of T cell receptor beta chains from one sample in a study of blood T cell repertoires in COVID-19. Sequenced by immunoSEQ multiplex PCR; TCRdb stores in-frame clones only, minus some. The sample yields 250,000 to 300,000 clones, around 83% seen once. Sequenced material: PBMCs or T cells enriched from blood (not recorded which). All receptors derive from a man in his forties who had been exposed to COVID-19. The CDR3 runs from the conserved cysteine through the conserved F or W. The order of the fields is D gene, V gene, clone size, J gene, CDR3 protein, CDR3 DNA. The D gene is left open where the match is weak. Clone sizes are given selectively: once, few, many, or a class where the clone is expanded.

d_call: NA; v_call: TRBV30; clone_size: once; j_call: TRBJ1-2; cdr3_aa: CAWSVSGRGRNYGYTF; cdr3_nt: TGTGCCTGGAGTGTATCGGGCCGCGGGCGTAACTATGGCTACACCTTC
d_call: NA; v_call: TRBV27; clone_size: NA; j_call: TRBJ2-3; cdr3_aa: CASSPMGLCTDTQYF; cdr3_nt: TGTGCCAGCAGTCCTATGGGACTTTGCACAGATACGCAGTATTTT
d_call: TRBD1; v_call: TRBV6-5; clone_size: NA; j_call: TRBJ1-1; cdr3_aa: CASSPTDRGEAFF; cdr3_nt: TGTGCCAGCAGCCCGACGGACAGGGGGGAAGCTTTCTTT
d_call: NA; v_call: TRBV3-1/TRBV3-2; clone_size: NA; j_call: TRBJ1-3; cdr3_aa: CASSQDPLENGNTIYF; cdr3_nt: TGTGCCAGCAGCCAAGATCCGCTGGAGAACGGAAACACCATATATTTT
d_call: NA; v_call: TRBV30; clone_size: many; j_call: TRBJ2-7; cdr3_aa: CAWSVLSSYEQYF; cdr3_nt: TGTGCCTGGAGTGTACTAAGCTCCTACGAGCAGTACTTC
d_call: NA; v_call: TRBV3-1/TRBV3-2; clone_size: NA; j_call: TRBJ1-4; cdr3_aa: CASSYRGGNEKLFF; cdr3_nt: TGTGCCAGCAGCTATAGGGGGGGCAATGAAAAACTGTTTTTT
d_call: TRBD2; v_call: TRBV19; clone_size: NA; j_call: TRBJ2-1; cdr3_aa: CASSIDSGTYNEQFF; cdr3_nt: TGTGCCAGTAGTATAGATAGCGGGACCTACAATGAGCAGTTCTTC
d_call: NA; v_call: TRBV6-5; clone_size: NA; j_call: TRBJ2-3; cdr3_aa: CASSSTGFPDTQYF; cdr3_nt: TGTGCCAGCAGTTCCACAGGTTTCCCAGATACGCAGTATTTT
d_call: NA; v_call: TRBV25-1; clone_size: NA; j_call: TRBJ2-1; cdr3_aa: CASMSWREDLSYNEQFF; cdr3_nt: TGTGCCAGCATGAGTTGGAGGGAGGACCTCTCCTACAATGAGCAGTTCTTC
d_call: TRBD2; v_call: TRBV2; clone_size: NA; j_call: TRBJ2-3; cdr3_aa: CASSGLAGTDTQYF; cdr3_nt: TGTGCCAGCAGTGGTCTAGCGGGCACAGATACGCAGTATTTT